Sequencing of this T cell receptor beta chain was carried out in a study of tumor and adjacent non-tumor tissue in lung cancer. Across the study: Stage I to III disease affected roughly 10 men and 4 or 5 women aged about 31 to 80. On average, productive TCRbeta reads reached 4 million to 4.5 million per sample. The study, taken as a whole, reports: Tumor tissue had significantly higher TCR diversity than normal lung.

A modified ARM-PCR protocol with three rounds of nested PCR amplified TCRbeta. TCRdb processed the multiplex PCR reads anew with MiXCR; each CDR3 protein has one entry. The sample lists 60,000 to 90,000 distinct CDR3 sequences, nearly 70% occurring once. The germline CDR1 and CDR2 sequences are SEHNR and FQNEAQ (reference sequence). The CDR3 has 20 residues. The V end was cut by 2 bases, the J end by 9 bases, with 29 bases between. RNA was extracted from bulk tissue without any cell sorting. Distant lung tissue was collected more than 3 cm away from the tumor edge. Donors were chemotherapy-naive, newly diagnosed lung cancer surgical patients in China, August–late 2014. Details on this clonotype: The antigen is undetermined.

The sequenced material came from distant non-tumor lung tissue. The chain is built from TRBV7-9 and TRBJ2-6; no reliable D call. The sequence came from a woman aged 45-65 years with non-small cell lung cancer. CDR3 in amino acids: CASSLPDPRRGLTEVNVLTF. The CDR3 DNA reads TGTGCCAGCAGCTTACCGGACCCCCGGCGAGGTTTAACCGAGGTCAACGTCCTGACTTTC.